Following are 32 T cell receptor beta chains from one sample sequenced in a study of OX40 agonist ivuxolimab in advanced cancers. Clones were read by immunoSEQ multiplex PCR, and TCRdb kept only the in-frame ones, dropping some. The data hold fewer than 9,000 clones, with around 72% observed a single time. The source material was CD4+ or CD8+ T cells sorted from blood, sampled in a trial of the OX40 agonist ivuxolimab. These receptor sequences come from an adult with an advanced solid tumor such as melanoma, head and neck, liver or kidney cancer.

This clone was seen more than once but under ten times. V is TRBV14 and J is TRBJ1-1, with 7 bases identical to TRBD1. The J segment lost 5 bases and the V segment lost 5 bases, leaving 5 bases of the junction unmatched. Germline CDR1 is SGHDN and CDR2 is FVKESK. CDR3 length: 13 residues. The CDR3 reads CASSWGQLTEAFF. The CDR3 coding sequence is TGTGCCAGCAGCTGGGGACAGTTAACTGAAGCTTTCTTT.

The V gene is TRBV7-9, the J gene TRBJ2-1, with 11 bases identical to TRBD1. The CDR3 extends over 15 amino acids. V shed 5 bases and J 6 bases; nucleotides not matched to a gene: 6. Germline assignment: CDR1 SEHNR and CDR2 FQNEAQ (reference sequence). The CDR3 protein is CASSPRDRGTNEQFF. DNA for the CDR3: TGTGCCAGCAGCCCCCGGGACAGGGGGACCAATGAGCAGTTCTTC.

The chain links TRBV7-9 to TRBJ2-5, with 7 positions matching TRBD1. The end of the DNA aligns better with TRBJ2-7, so the J call may be wrong. The germline gives CDR1 SEHNR, CDR2 FQNEAQ (reference sequence). This CDR3 is built from 17 residues. CDR3 protein: CASSLVGEGRGFDEQYF. In DNA form, the CDR3 reads TGTGCCAGCAGCTTAGTAGGGGAAGGCAGGGGGTTCGACGAGCAGTACTTC.

This clone was seen a handful of times. V and J are TRBV9 and TRBJ2-1, with 8 positions matching TRBD2. Per germline, CDR1 SGDLS and CDR2 YYNGEE. CDR3 length equals 12 residues. V was pared by 6 bases and J by 8 bases, with 4 bases of the junction left unmatched. This chain's CDR3 is CASNGGLDEQFF. The DNA of the CDR3 is TGTGCCAGCAACGGGGGACTAGATGAGCAGTTCTTC.

V is TRBV29-1 and J is TRBJ1-3; possibly TRBD1 for D (5 bases). CDR1 and CDR2 from the germline V gene are SQVTM and ANQGSEA. CDR3 length: 17 amino acids. V was clipped by 6 bases and J by 0 bases, with 21 bases between them. The CDR3 DNA reads as TGCAGCGTAGCATTACAGGAGGTGATCCCCTCTGGAAACACCATATATTTT. This encodes CSVALQEVIPSGNTIYF. The whole variable domain, remainder taken from reference TRBV29-1 and TRBJ1-3, is SAVISQKPSRDICQRGTSLTIQCQVDSQVTMMFWYRQQPGQSLTLIATANQGSEATYESGFVIDKFPISRPNLTFSTLTVSNMSPEDSSIYLCSVALQEVIPSGNTIYFGEGSWLTVV.

J is TRBJ1-4 and V is TRBV30; TRBD1 matches 7 bases. The V segment lost 6 bases and the J segment 4 bases; nucleotides outside the gene matches: 5. CDR3 length: 13 residues. CDR1 is GTSNPN, CDR2 SVGIG, per germline (reference sequence). The CDR3 DNA is TGTGCCTGCGCCGGGACAGATAATGAAAAACTGTTTTTT. Its protein product is CACAGTDNEKLFF.

In its sample, this clone was seen a few times. The chain carries TRBV29-1 and TRBJ2-2; perhaps TRBD1 as D (5 bases). V dropped 7 bases and J dropped 5 bases, with 17 bases sitting between them. The CDR3 is 14 amino acids. Germline-derived CDR1 and CDR2 are SQVTM and ANQGSEA. CDR3 sequence (DNA): TGCAGCGGCAGTTACGGGTCAGGGACCGGGGAGCTGTTTTTT. Its translation is CSGSYGSGTGELFF.

J is TRBJ2-1 and V is TRBV7-9; weak D call: TRBD2 (6 bases). Trimming took off 4 bases at V and 2 bases at J, with 9 bases between the two ends. This CDR3 contains 14 residues. Germline CDR1 and CDR2: SEHNR and FQNEAQ (reference sequence). CDR3 loop: CASSWGGAYNEQFF. The CDR3 DNA reads as TGTGCCAGCAGCTGGGGCGGGGCCTACAATGAGCAGTTCTTC.

The CDR3 DNA sequence: TGTGCCATCAATAGGGCAGGGGGGATCAACACTGAAGCTTTCTTT. Translated, it gives CAINRAGGINTEAFF. This sequence joins TRBV10-3 and TRBJ1-1; 7 nucleotides agree with TRBD1. The CDR3 is 15 residues long. CDR1 ENHRY and CDR2 SYGVKD come from the germline V gene. V was clipped by 7 bases and J by 2 bases; unmatched bases: 10.

The V gene is TRBV12-5, the J gene TRBJ1-4; maybe TRBD1 (5 bases). Trimming removed 3 bases from V and 6 bases from J, with 29 bases in between. The length of the CDR3 is 20 residues. Germline V gene sequence: CDR1 LGHNT, CDR2 FRNRAP. The CDR3 DNA reads as TGTGCTAGTGGTTTCCTCCTCGAGACAGAGCTTCTCGAAGGAGATGAAAAACTGTTTTTT. This gives the protein CASGFLLETELLEGDEKLFF. The full variable domain, its missing parts supplied by reference TRBV12-5 and TRBJ1-4, is DARVTQTPRHKVTEMGQEVTMRCQPILGHNTVFWYRQTMMQGLELLAYFRNRAPLDDSGMPKDRFSAEMPDATLATLKIQPSEPRDSAVYFCASGFLLETELLEGDEKLFFGSGTQLSVL.

The chain has TRBV19 and TRBJ1-5; D gene unclear. CDR3 length equals 13 residues. CDR1 LNHDA and CDR2 SQIVND come from the germline V gene (reference sequence). V was shortened by 3 bases and J by 2 bases, with 5 bases between the two germline ends. CDR3 residues: CASSIWGNQPQHF. The CDR3 DNA reads TGTGCCAGTAGTATCTGGGGCAATCAGCCCCAGCATTTT.

The chain joins TRBV7-8 to TRBJ2-3; 7 bases map to TRBD1. The V segment lost 6 bases and the J segment 1 base; nucleotides outside the gene matches: 1. This CDR3 region has 13 residues. Germline CDR1 reads SGHVS; CDR2 reads FQNEAQ. The CDR3 spells CASRTGGTDTQYF. For the CDR3, the DNA is TGTGCCAGCAGAACAGGGGGCACAGATACGCAGTATTTT.

The chain combines TRBV9 with TRBJ1-1; D possibly corresponds to TRBD1 (5 bases). The CDR3 runs 15 residues. CDR1 is SGDLS and CDR2 is YYNGEE in the germline V gene. Trimming removed 3 bases at V and 0 bases at J, with 12 bases between. This CDR3 is CASSAETVLNTEAFF. DNA of the CDR3: TGTGCCAGCAGCGCTGAGACAGTCTTGAACACTGAAGCTTTCTTT.

The V gene is TRBV18, the J gene TRBJ2-2; a weak D match, TRBD1 (6 bases). CDR3 length equals 11 residues. Trimming removed 2 bases from V and 14 bases from J, with 9 bases in between. Germline V CDR1 and CDR2: KGHSH, LQKENI. CDR3 DNA sequence: TGTGCCAGCTCACCATGGGACAAACTGTTTTTT. Translation gives CASSPWDKLFF.

Only a few counts were recorded for this clone. This rearrangement joins TRBV7-9 to TRBJ1-4, with D possibly being TRBD1 (6 bases). Germline V gene sequence: CDR1 SEHNR, CDR2 FQNEAQ (reference sequence). CDR3 length equals 14 residues. The V and J ends lost 6 bases and 5 bases respectively, with 13 bases between them. The CDR3 DNA is TGTGCCAGCAGAGGAGGGGGTATAAATGAAAAACTGTTTTTT. Its protein product is CASRGGGINEKLFF. Using reference TRBV7-9 and TRBJ1-4 for the parts outside the CDR3, the full variable domain is DTGVSQNPRHKITKRGQNVTFRCDPISEHNRLYWYRQTLGQGPEFLTYFQNEAQLEKSRLLSDRFSAERPKGSFSTLEIQRTEQGDSAMYLCASRGGGINEKLFFGSGTQLSVL.

The CDR3 DNA follows: TGTGCCAGTCAAAGTACCGGGGAGCTGTTTTTT. Amino acid sequence: CASQSTGELFF. The chain is built from TRBV7-2 and TRBJ2-2; D is ambiguous. Germline lookup yields CDR1 SGHTA and CDR2 FQGNSA. Trimming pared 9 bases from V and 5 bases from J, leaving 7 bases between. This CDR3 has 11 amino acids.

The V and J genes are TRBV5-1 and TRBJ2-5; 9 bases align to TRBD2. The CDR3 sequence is 15 residues long. CDR1 and CDR2 from the germline V gene are SGHRS and YFSETQ. V lost 4 bases, J lost 7 bases, and 11 bases stayed unmatched. This chain's CDR3 is CASSTPAGGPLTQYF. CDR3 coding DNA: TGCGCCAGCAGCACCCCAGCGGGGGGACCCTTGACCCAGTACTTC. The full variable domain, completed using reference TRBV5-1 and TRBJ2-5, is KAGVTQTPRYLIKTRGQQVTLSCSPISGHRSVSWYQQTPGQGLQFLFEYFSETQRNKGNFPGRFSGRQFSNSRSEMNVSTLELGDSALYLCASSTPAGGPLTQYFGPGTRLLVL.

The chain recombines TRBV2 with TRBJ2-7; 9 bases are shared with TRBD1. This CDR3 region has 14 residues. Germline values: CDR1 SNHLY, CDR2 FYNNEI. The V segment lost 1 base and the J segment 4 bases; nucleotides outside the gene matches: 2. CDR3 amino acids: CASSEGQGVYEQYF. CDR3 in DNA: TGTGCCAGCAGTGAAGGACAGGGGGTATACGAGCAGTACTTC.

The V gene is TRBV4-1, the J gene TRBJ2-6; tentative D call: TRBD1 (6 bases). Between the trimmed V and J ends, which lost 2 bases and 4 bases, there was a span of 9 bases. Germline loops: CDR1 MGHRA, CDR2 YSYEKL. The CDR3 sequence is 15 residues long. The CDR3 loop reads CASSQTGTGANVLTF. The CDR3 nucleotides are TGCGCCAGCAGCCAAACAGGGACCGGGGCCAACGTCCTGACTTTC.

The V and J genes are TRBV7-2 and TRBJ2-5, with 10 bases lining up with TRBD2. Germline trimming cut 7 bases from V and 4 bases from J; bases unmatched to any gene: 6. Germline loops: CDR1 SGHTA, CDR2 FQGNSA. The CDR3 runs 14 residues. CDR3 DNA sequence: TGTGCCAGCACCACGACTAGCGGGCTAGAGACCCAGTACTTC. Translated: CASTTTSGLETQYF.

The genes are TRBV4-3 and TRBJ2-7, with D tentatively TRBD2 (6 bases). CDR1 is LGHNA, CDR2 YSLEER, per germline. The CDR3 is 14 residues long. V shed 0 bases and J shed 6 bases, with 12 bases lying between them. The CDR3 DNA reads TGCGCCAGCAGCCAAGATCCGGAGGGTAGCGAGCAGTACTTC. Residues: CASSQDPEGSEQYF.

This clone came up a few times. This chain links TRBV29-1 with TRBJ1-2, with TRBD1 matching over 9 bases. Per the germline V gene, CDR1 is SQVTM and CDR2 is ANQGSEA. This CDR3 spans 13 amino acids. J gave up 3 bases and V 7 bases, and 6 bases lay outside the gene matches. The CDR3 nucleotides read TGCAGCGCCCGGGACAGGGAGGACTATGGCTACACCTTC. Encoded protein: CSARDREDYGYTF.

CDR3 sequence reads: CASSVGQSNQPQHF. In nucleotides, the CDR3 is TGTGCCAGCAGCGTAGGGCAGAGCAATCAGCCCCAGCATTTT. The V gene is TRBV9, the J gene TRBJ1-5; D is unresolved. CDR3 length equals 14 residues. V was cut by 0 bases and J by 1 base, with 5 bases left in between. Germline V lookup: CDR1 SGDLS, CDR2 YYNGEE.

The chain joins TRBV6-4 to TRBJ1-2; weak D call: TRBD1 (6 bases). Germline values: CDR1 MRHNA, CDR2 SNTAGT. Trimming removed 6 bases at V and 8 bases at J, with 10 bases between. The CDR3 sequence is 11 residues long. CDR3 DNA: TGTGCCAGCAGCGCGGGGGGCGGCTACACCTTC. It encodes CASSAGGGYTF.

This chain uses TRBV7-9 with TRBJ2-5; D is ambiguous. V lost 4 bases and J lost 5, with 20 bases in between. There are 16 residues in the CDR3. In germline, CDR1 is SEHNR, CDR2 FQNEAQ (reference sequence). The DNA of the CDR3 is TGTGCCAGCAGCTCCACTTCACAACGGTCATGGGAGACCCAGTACTTC. This encodes CASSSTSQRSWETQYF.

The V call is TRBV19, the J call TRBJ2-5, with D possibly matching TRBD1 (7 bases). The CDR3 has 14 amino acids. Trimming took 3 bases from V and 5 from J, leaving 13 bases between them. CDR1 and CDR2 (germline): LNHDA, SQIVND (reference sequence). CDR3 sequence: CASSMRAGGETQYF. The CDR3 DNA reads TGTGCCAGTAGTATGCGGGCAGGGGGGGAGACCCAGTACTTC.

The chain links TRBV11-2 to TRBJ1-2; perhaps TRBD1 as D (5 bases). V was trimmed by 3 bases and J by 6 bases, leaving 8 bases between them. CDR1 and CDR2 (germline): SGHAT, FQNNGV. The CDR3 totals 12 residues. CDR3 in amino acids: CASSFGGNGYTF. CDR3 coding DNA: TGTGCCAGCAGCTTTGGGGGGAATGGCTACACCTTC.

In this sample, this clone turned up a few times. The V call is TRBV30, the J call TRBJ2-2; either TRBD1 or TRBD2 may supply D (6 bases each). CDR3 length: 12 residues. Trimming took off 5 bases at V and 6 bases at J, with 10 bases between the two ends. Looked up from germline, CDR1 is GTSNPN and CDR2 is SVGIG (reference sequence). CDR3 protein: CAWGGRSGELFF. The CDR3, as DNA: TGTGCCTGGGGGGGGCGGTCCGGGGAGCTGTTTTTT.

The chain uses TRBV25-1 and TRBJ1-1; D is uncertain. The CDR3 sequence is 13 residues long. Germline V gene sequence: CDR1 MGHDK, CDR2 SYGVNS. V was pared by 0 bases and J by 7 bases, with 9 bases between. In nucleotides, the CDR3 is TGTGCCAGCAGTGAATATTTCGGCAATGAAGCTTTCTTT. It yields the protein CASSEYFGNEAFF.

The rearrangement joins TRBV7-3 to TRBJ2-3, with D possibly being TRBD1 or TRBD2 (5 bases each). From germline, CDR1 is SGHTA and CDR2 FQGTGA. This CDR3 contains 14 residues. V shed 4 bases and J shed 3 bases, with 11 bases lying between them. The chain's CDR3 is CASSSQEGTDTQYF. The CDR3 DNA sequence: TGTGCCAGCAGCTCCCAAGAGGGGACAGATACGCAGTATTTT.

The V and J genes are TRBV11-2 and TRBJ1-1; possibly TRBD1 for D (6 bases). V lost 5 bases and J 2 bases, leaving 12 bases between the germline ends. The germline V gene has CDR1 SGHAT and CDR2 FQNNGV. There are 14 residues in the CDR3. This CDR3 reads CASSDFRGNTEAFF. The CDR3, as DNA: TGTGCCAGCAGCGACTTCAGGGGAAACACTGAAGCTTTCTTT.

The chain uses TRBV27 and TRBJ2-1; D gene unclear. The CDR3 length is 16 residues. Germline CDR1 MNHEY, CDR2 SMNVEV (reference sequence). V was pared by 8 bases and J by 2 bases, with 19 bases between. The DNA for the CDR3 is TGTGCCAGCCACCGCTCCGGCTACCAAACCTACAATGAGCAGTTCTTC. Its protein product is CASHRSGYQTYNEQFF.